This T cell receptor (beta chain) was identified in a study of T cells in Graves' hyperthyroidism and ophthalmopathy. The length of the CDR3 is 14 residues. CDR1 is MDHEN, CDR2 SYDVKM, per germline. Trimming left V 2 bases short and J 0 bases short, with 7 bases between. TCR beta CDR3 regions were amplified from RNA. The HTBI primer set was used in a first-round RT-PCR of the TCR CDR3. TCRdb analysed the multiplex PCR reads with MiXCR anew, one entry per CDR3 protein. The repertoire holds over 200,000 distinct CDR3 sequences, with about 17% as singletons. Patients counted as stable if ophthalmopathy did not develop within 18 months. Those patients with uncontrolled infection, other autoimmune disease, pregnancy or lactation were excluded. Out of roughly 9.1 ml of fresh peripheral blood came the PBMCs. The study, taken as a whole, reports: The majority of expanded thyroid clonotypes above 0.001 also appeared in blood.

This clonotype was seen at least ten times. Its antigen is still unknown. The chain is built from TRBV28 and TRBJ1-2, with unresolved D. This clonotype originated in a man between 40 and 49 years old with Graves' hyperthyroidism. Source material: blood. The CDR3 DNA is TGTGCCAGCAGTTTAGGCACGTCTAACTATGGCTACACCTTC. It encodes CASSLGTSNYGYTF.